Listed here are 11 T cell receptor beta chains from one sample, sequenced in a study of type 1 regulatory T cells. One entry per CDR3 protein results from TCRdb running MiXCR on the reads. The repertoire holds 60,000 to 70,000 distinct CDR3 sequences, with 63% as singletons. The antigens these receptors bind are not known. Sequencing used cultured T cells, either the whole culture or a sorted T cell fraction (not recorded which). Subset of the sample: Tr1-enriched cell product generated in vitro against host alloantigens. The source is a human donor in good health.

This chain connects TRBV20-1 to TRBJ2-7; D ambiguous. This CDR3 is built from 13 residues. Trimming removed 4 bases at V and 3 bases at J, with 13 bases between. Per the germline V gene, CDR1 is DFQATT and CDR2 is SNEGSKA (reference sequence). The chain's CDR3 is CSATKDADYEQYF. CDR3 nucleotides: TGCAGTGCTACCAAGGACGCCGACTACGAGCAGTACTTC.

The J gene is TRBJ2-7, the V gene TRBV21-1; the tabulated D call, TRBD2, remains unverified against the DNA. TRBV21-1 is a known pseudogene. This CDR3 is 16 amino acids long. The CDR3 bases are TGTGCCAGCAGCGCGATTCGACTAGCGGGAGAGGACGAGCAGTACTTC. This translates into CASSAIRLAGEDEQYF.

The chain employs TRBV5-1 and TRBJ2-1, with 10 bases fitting TRBD1. Germline V lookup: CDR1 SGHRS, CDR2 YFSETQ. The CDR3 consists of 15 residues. The V and J ends lost 3 bases and 8 bases, in that order; junction bases with no gene match: 8. CDR3 nucleotide sequence: TGCGCCAGCAGCTCCTCGGACAGGGGGGGAGATGAGCAGTTCTTC. Its protein product is CASSSSDRGGDEQFF.

V is TRBV5-4 and J is TRBJ2-1; maybe TRBD1 (6 bases). Trimming pared 3 bases from V and 2 bases from J, leaving 12 bases between. Looked up from germline, CDR1 is SGHNT and CDR2 is YYREEE (reference sequence). The CDR3 extends over 15 amino acids. CDR3 sequence: CASSSGWGPYNEQFF. As DNA, the CDR3 is TGTGCCAGCAGCTCGGGGTGGGGGCCCTACAATGAGCAGTTCTTC.

The gene calls are TRBV10-3 and TRBJ2-7; 10 bases are a match to TRBD2. This CDR3 is 13 amino acids long. Germline V gene lookup returns CDR1 ENHRY and CDR2 SYGVKD. V shed 10 bases, J shed 5 bases, and the junction held 8 bases outside the gene matches. The CDR3 reads CATRAGGPDEQYF. DNA for the CDR3: TGTGCCACCCGAGCGGGAGGGCCGGACGAGCAGTACTTC.

The chain has TRBV20-1 and TRBJ1-2; tentative D call: TRBD1 (5 bases). CDR1 and CDR2 from the germline V gene are DFQATT and SNEGSKA (reference sequence). Trimming took 5 bases from V and 6 from J, leaving 22 bases between them. This CDR3 contains 15 residues. DNA of the CDR3: TGCAGTGCTCGAACTAAGACAGACAAGAGGGATGGCTACACCTTC. Residues: CSARTKTDKRDGYTF.

This clonotype came up a few times. V usage is TRBV3-1 and J usage is TRBJ1-1, with a possible D match to TRBD1 (5 bases). V dropped 0 bases and J dropped 3 bases, with 17 bases sitting between them. This CDR3 comprises 17 residues. In germline, CDR1 is LGHDT, CDR2 YNNKEL (reference sequence). CDR3 sequence reads: CASSQEGLGRRDTEAFF. CDR3 sequence (DNA): TGTGCCAGCAGCCAAGAGGGGCTAGGGCGGCGGGACACTGAAGCTTTCTTT.

This chain links TRBV27 with TRBJ1-2; unclear D gene. The CDR3 sequence is 14 residues long. V lost 0 bases, J lost 9 bases, and 14 bases lay in between. In germline, CDR1 is MNHEY, CDR2 SMNVEV (reference sequence). CDR3 sequence reads: CASSLSGGFLSYTF. The CDR3 coding sequence is TGTGCCAGCAGTTTATCGGGTGGTTTCCTGAGCTACACCTTC.

Within the sample, this clonotype is medium-sized (0.01 to 0.1%). This chain joins TRBV7-2 and TRBJ2-7; D may be TRBD2 (5 bases). CDR3 length equals 16 residues. Germline V gene sequence: CDR1 SGHTA, CDR2 FQGNSA. The V end was cut by 1 base, the J end by 3 bases, with 16 bases between. The CDR3 bases are TGTGCCAGCAGCTTAGTACGGACTCGACCCTTCTACGAGCAGTACTTC. Amino acids: CASSLVRTRPFYEQYF.

The count of this clonotype is one. The chain combines TRBV12-3 or TRBV12-4 with TRBJ2-5, with 7 bases aligning to TRBD1. This CDR3 has 17 amino acids. The junction had 15 bases not matched to a gene; V was cut back by 4 bases and J by 4 bases. CDR3 coding DNA: TGTGCCAGCAGTTCCCCCCGGGACAGCGAGTCAACAGAGACCCAGTACTTC. This encodes CASSSPRDSESTETQYF.

This clonotype was observed a few times. The chain has TRBV9 and TRBJ2-7; 7 bases line up with TRBD2. V lost 0 bases to trimming and J lost 1 base; unmatched junction nucleotides: 1. This CDR3 comprises 14 residues. The germline V gene has CDR1 SGDLS and CDR2 YYNGEE. In nucleotides, the CDR3 is TGTGCCAGCAGCGTAGTTAGCGGGTCCTACGAGCAGTACTTC. It specifies CASSVVSGSYEQYF.